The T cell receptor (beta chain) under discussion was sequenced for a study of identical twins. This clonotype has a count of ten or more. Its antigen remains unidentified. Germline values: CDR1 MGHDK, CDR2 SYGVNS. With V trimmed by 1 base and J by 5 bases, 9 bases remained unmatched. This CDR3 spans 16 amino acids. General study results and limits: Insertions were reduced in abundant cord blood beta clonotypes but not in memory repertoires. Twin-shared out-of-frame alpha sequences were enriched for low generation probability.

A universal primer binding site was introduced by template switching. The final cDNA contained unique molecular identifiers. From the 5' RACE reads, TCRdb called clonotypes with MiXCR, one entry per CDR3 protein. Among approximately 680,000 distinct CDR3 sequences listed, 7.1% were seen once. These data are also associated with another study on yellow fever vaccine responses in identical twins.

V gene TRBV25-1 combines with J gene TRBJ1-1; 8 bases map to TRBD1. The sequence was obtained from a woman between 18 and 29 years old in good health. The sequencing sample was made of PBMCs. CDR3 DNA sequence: TGTGCCAGCAGTGAATCCCTGACCAGGGGGCGGACTGAAGCTTTCTTT. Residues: CASSESLTRGRTEAFF.